These T cell receptor beta chains were read from a single sample in a study of T-cell reconstitution after alpha-beta-depleted transplantation in children. TCRdb redid the calling of the PCR reads with MiXCR, one entry per CDR3 protein. The table shows some 200,000 distinct CDR3 sequences, with 5% to 7.5% occurring only once. The sample consisted of PBMCs, taken before TCRalphabeta/CD19-depleted stem cell transplant. The receptors were sampled from a girl under three years old with combined immunodeficiency, due to receive a stem cell transplant. CDR3s include the opening cysteine and the closing phenylalanine or tryptophan. A D gene is named only where the DNA matches it firmly. Clone size is stated in some rows and not others, as once, few, many or a class when expanded.

V gene: TRBV27; D gene: TRBD2; J gene: TRBJ2-1; clone size: many; CDR3 protein: CASSLRTSGDNEQFF; CDR3 DNA: TGTGCCAGCAGTTTAAGGACTAGCGGGGACAATGAGCAGTTCTTC
V gene: TRBV14; D gene: -; J gene: TRBJ2-1; clone size: many; CDR3 protein: CASSLNSFSYNEQFF; CDR3 DNA: TGTGCCAGCAGCCTTAATTCCTTCTCCTACAATGAGCAGTTCTTC
V gene: TRBV7-6; D gene: TRBD2; J gene: TRBJ2-2; clone size: many; CDR3 protein: CASSLGTSGRPFTGELFF; CDR3 DNA: TGTGCCAGCAGCTTGGGGACTAGCGGGAGGCCCTTCACCGGGGAGCTGTTTTTT
V gene: TRBV28; D gene: -; J gene: TRBJ2-1; clone size: many; CDR3 protein: CASSLYKGFSYNEQFF; CDR3 DNA: TGTGCCAGCAGTTTATACAAGGGGTTCTCCTACAATGAGCAGTTCTTC
V gene: TRBV27; D gene: -; J gene: TRBJ2-7; clone size: many; CDR3 protein: CASSLGRNYEQYF; CDR3 DNA: TGTGCCAGCAGTTTAGGACGAAACTACGAGCAGTACTTC
V gene: TRBV7-2; D gene: -; J gene: TRBJ2-3; clone size: many; CDR3 protein: CASSPLSVPTDTQYF; CDR3 DNA: TGTGCCAGCAGCCCCTTGAGCGTGCCCACAGATACGCAGTATTTT
V gene: TRBV12-3/TRBV12-4; D gene: -; J gene: TRBJ2-5; clone size: many; CDR3 protein: CASTWTEETQYF; CDR3 DNA: TGTGCCAGCACCTGGACAGAAGAGACCCAGTACTTC
V gene: TRBV4-3; D gene: TRBD2; J gene: TRBJ2-7; clone size: many; CDR3 protein: CASSQLGGAGGPYEQYF; CDR3 DNA: TGCGCCAGCAGCCAGCTGGGTGGAGCGGGAGGGCCCTACGAGCAGTACTTC
V gene: TRBV4-2; D gene: TRBD2; J gene: TRBJ2-7; clone size: many; CDR3 protein: CASSQEGLAGGLSYEQYF; CDR3 DNA: TGTGCCAGCAGCCAAGAGGGACTAGCGGGGGGGCTGTCCTACGAGCAGTACTTC
V gene: TRBV7-9; D gene: TRBD2; J gene: TRBJ2-1; clone size: many; CDR3 protein: CGMTSGNYNEQFF; CDR3 DNA: TGTGGGATGACTAGCGGTAATTACAATGAGCAGTTCTTC
V gene: TRBV13; D gene: TRBD2; J gene: TRBJ2-1; clone size: many; CDR3 protein: CASSWGLAGGLNEQFF; CDR3 DNA: TGTGCCAGCAGCTGGGGACTAGCGGGGGGTTTAAATGAGCAGTTCTTC
V gene: TRBV29-1; D gene: TRBD1; J gene: TRBJ1-5; clone size: -; CDR3 protein: CSYAGTGGQPQHF; CDR3 DNA: TGCAGCTATGCCGGGACAGGGGGACAGCCCCAGCATTTT
V gene: TRBV28; D gene: TRBD1; J gene: TRBJ2-3; clone size: many; CDR3 protein: CASSDRGALTDTQYF; CDR3 DNA: TGTGCCAGCAGTGACAGGGGCGCCTTAACAGATACGCAGTATTTT
V gene: TRBV21-1; D gene: -; J gene: TRBJ1-4; clone size: many; CDR3 protein: CASSKAQGLVNEKLFF; CDR3 DNA: TGTGCCAGCAGCAAAGCACAGGGCTTGGTAAATGAAAAACTGTTTTTT
V gene: TRBV29-1; D gene: -; J gene: TRBJ1-4; clone size: few; CDR3 protein: CSVGGGSPNEKLFF; CDR3 DNA: TGCAGCGTTGGGGGGGGGTCGCCTAATGAAAAACTGTTTTTT
V gene: TRBV20-1; D gene: -; J gene: TRBJ1-4; clone size: many; CDR3 protein: CSARGGGDEKLFF; CDR3 DNA: TGCAGTGCTAGAGGGGGGGGCGATGAAAAACTGTTTTTT
V gene: TRBV7-6; D gene: -; J gene: TRBJ2-5; clone size: -; CDR3 protein: CASSLLPPGSYQETQYF; CDR3 DNA: TGTGCCAGCAGCCTACTCCCCCCCGGGTCCTACCAAGAGACCCAGTACTTC
V gene: TRBV5-1; D gene: -; J gene: TRBJ2-3; clone size: few; CDR3 protein: CASSPVWGPGTDTQYF; CDR3 DNA: TGCGCCAGCAGCCCCGTATGGGGGCCCGGAACAGATACGCAGTATTTT
V gene: TRBV12-3/TRBV12-4; D gene: -; J gene: TRBJ1-2; clone size: many; CDR3 protein: CASSFPGVYGYTF; CDR3 DNA: TGTGCCAGCAGTTTCCCGGGGGTCTACGGCTACACCTTC
V gene: TRBV5-1; D gene: -; J gene: TRBJ2-5; clone size: many; CDR3 protein: CASSPEEEVWDQETQYF; CDR3 DNA: TGCGCCAGCAGCCCCGAAGAAGAAGTATGGGACCAAGAGACCCAGTACTTC
V gene: TRBV5-5; D gene: TRBD1; J gene: TRBJ2-3; clone size: many; CDR3 protein: CASSYGQGTDTQYF; CDR3 DNA: TGTGCCAGCAGCTACGGACAGGGCACAGATACGCAGTATTTT
V gene: TRBV5-1; D gene: -; J gene: TRBJ2-3; clone size: many; CDR3 protein: CASSLVGRGADTQYF; CDR3 DNA: TGCGCCAGCAGCTTGGTCGGCAGGGGCGCAGATACGCAGTATTTT
V gene: TRBV20-1; D gene: -; J gene: TRBJ2-7; clone size: -; CDR3 protein: CSARDPFGGTSYEQYF; CDR3 DNA: TGCAGTGCTAGAGATCCCTTTGGGGGGACCTCCTACGAGCAGTACTTC